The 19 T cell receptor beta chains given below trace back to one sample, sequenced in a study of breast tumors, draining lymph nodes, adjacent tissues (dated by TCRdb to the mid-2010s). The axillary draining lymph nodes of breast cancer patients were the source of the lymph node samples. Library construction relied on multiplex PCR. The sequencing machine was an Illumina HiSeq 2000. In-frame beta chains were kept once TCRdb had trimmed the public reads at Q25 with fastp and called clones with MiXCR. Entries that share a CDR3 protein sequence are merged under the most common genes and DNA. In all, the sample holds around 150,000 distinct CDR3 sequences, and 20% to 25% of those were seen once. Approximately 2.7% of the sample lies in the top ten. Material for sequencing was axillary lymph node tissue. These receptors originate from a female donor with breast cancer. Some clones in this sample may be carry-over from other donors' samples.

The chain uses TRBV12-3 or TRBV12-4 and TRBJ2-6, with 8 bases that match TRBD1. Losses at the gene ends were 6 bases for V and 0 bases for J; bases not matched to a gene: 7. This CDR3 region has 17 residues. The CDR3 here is CASSPGTGTSGANVLTF. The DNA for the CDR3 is TGTGCCAGCAGCCCTGGGACAGGCACCTCTGGGGCCAACGTCCTGACTTTC.

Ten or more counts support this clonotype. The CDR3 loop reads CASSPGHSGSPDTQYF. In nucleotides, the CDR3 is TGTGCCAGCAGCCCCGGGCATAGCGGGAGCCCAGATACGCAGTATTTT. This chain connects TRBV11-1 to TRBJ2-3, with TRBD2 matching over 9 bases. The germline V gene has CDR1 SGHAT and CDR2 FQDESV (reference sequence). With 5 bases clipped from V and 4 bases from J, the junction kept 10 bases outside the gene matches. The CDR3 sequence is 16 residues long. The complete variable domain, with remaining parts taken from reference TRBV11-1 and TRBJ2-3, reads EAEVAQSPRYKITEKSQAVAFWCDPISGHATLYWYRQILGQGPELLVQFQDESVVDDSQLPKDRFSAERLKGVDSTLKIQPAELGDSAMYLCASSPGHSGSPDTQYFGPGTRLTVL.

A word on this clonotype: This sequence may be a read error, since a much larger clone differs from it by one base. The CDR3 DNA reads TGTGCCAGCAGCATCACTAGCGGGAGCTTCTACGAGCAGTACTTC. Its translation: CASSITSGSFYEQYF. This chain joins TRBV28 and TRBJ2-7; TRBD2 matches 11 bases. The CDR3 spans 15 residues. With 6 bases clipped from V and 3 bases from J, the junction kept 7 bases outside the gene matches. Germline loops: CDR1 MDHEN, CDR2 SYDVKM.

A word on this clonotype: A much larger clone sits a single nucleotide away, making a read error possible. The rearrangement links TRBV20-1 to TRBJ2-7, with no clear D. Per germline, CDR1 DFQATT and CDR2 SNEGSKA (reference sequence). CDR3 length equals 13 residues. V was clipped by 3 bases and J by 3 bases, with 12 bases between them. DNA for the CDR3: TGCAGTGCTAGCCGTCGGTTAGACTACGAGCAGTACTTC. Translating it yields CSASRRLDYEQYF.

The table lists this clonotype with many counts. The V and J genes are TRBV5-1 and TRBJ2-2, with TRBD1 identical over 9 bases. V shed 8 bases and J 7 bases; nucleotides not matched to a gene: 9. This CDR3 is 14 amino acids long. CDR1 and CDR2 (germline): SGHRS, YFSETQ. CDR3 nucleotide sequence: TGCGCCAGTACCCGGGACAGGGTAGACGGGGAGCTGTTTTTT. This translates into CASTRDRVDGELFF.

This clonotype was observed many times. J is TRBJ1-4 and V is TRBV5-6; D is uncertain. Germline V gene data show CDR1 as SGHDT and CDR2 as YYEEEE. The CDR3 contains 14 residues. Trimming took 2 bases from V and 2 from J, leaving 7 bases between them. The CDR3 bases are TGTGCCAGCAGCTTAAGTGGGACTAATGAAAAACTGTTTTTT. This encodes CASSLSGTNEKLFF.

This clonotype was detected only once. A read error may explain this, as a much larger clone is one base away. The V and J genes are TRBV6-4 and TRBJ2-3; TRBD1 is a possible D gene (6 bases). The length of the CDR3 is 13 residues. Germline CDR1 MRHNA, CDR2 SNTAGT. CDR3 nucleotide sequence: TGTGCCTGCAGTGACCCATCCAGGGGCCGCCAGTATTTT. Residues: CACSDPSRGRQYF.

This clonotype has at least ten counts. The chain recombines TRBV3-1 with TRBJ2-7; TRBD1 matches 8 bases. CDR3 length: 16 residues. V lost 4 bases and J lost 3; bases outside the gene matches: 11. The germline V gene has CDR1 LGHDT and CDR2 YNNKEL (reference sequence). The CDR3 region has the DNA TGTGCCAGCAGCCCTGGACAGGGTGGGCCTTACTACGAGCAGTACTTC. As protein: CASSPGQGGPYYEQYF.

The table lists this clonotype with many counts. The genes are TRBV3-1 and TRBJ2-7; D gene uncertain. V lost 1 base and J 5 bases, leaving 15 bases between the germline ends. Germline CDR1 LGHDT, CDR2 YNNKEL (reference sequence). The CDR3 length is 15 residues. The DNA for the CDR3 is TGTGCCAGCAGCCAAGTAGGTCAGATCACCCACGAGCAGTACTTC. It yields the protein CASSQVGQITHEQYF.

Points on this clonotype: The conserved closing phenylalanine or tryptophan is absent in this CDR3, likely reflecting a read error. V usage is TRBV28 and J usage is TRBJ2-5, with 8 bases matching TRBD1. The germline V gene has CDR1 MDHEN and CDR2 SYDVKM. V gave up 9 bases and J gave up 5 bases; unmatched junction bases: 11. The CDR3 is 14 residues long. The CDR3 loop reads CASKAGGALETQYS. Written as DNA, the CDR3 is TGTGCCAGTAAAGCAGGGGGCGCTTTGGAGACCCAGTACTCC.

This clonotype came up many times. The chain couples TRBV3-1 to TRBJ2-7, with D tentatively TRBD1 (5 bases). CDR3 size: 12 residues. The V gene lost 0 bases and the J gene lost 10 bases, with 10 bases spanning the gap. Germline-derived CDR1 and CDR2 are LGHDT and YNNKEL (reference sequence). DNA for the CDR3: TGTGCCAGCAGCCAAGAAGGGGCAGCCCAGTACTTC. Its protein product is CASSQEGAAQYF.

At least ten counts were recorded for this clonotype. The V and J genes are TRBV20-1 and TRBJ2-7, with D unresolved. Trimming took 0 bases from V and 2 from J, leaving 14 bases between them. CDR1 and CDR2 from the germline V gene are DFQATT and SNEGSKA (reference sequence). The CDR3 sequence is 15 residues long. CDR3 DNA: TGCAGTGCTAGAGATAAGAGACACACAACCTACGAGCAGTACTTC. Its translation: CSARDKRHTTYEQYF.

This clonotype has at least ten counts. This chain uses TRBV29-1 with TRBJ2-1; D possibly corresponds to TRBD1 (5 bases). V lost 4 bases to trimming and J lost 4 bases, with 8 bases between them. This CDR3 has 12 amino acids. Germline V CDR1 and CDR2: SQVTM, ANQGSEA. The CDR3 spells CSVGGFYNEQFF. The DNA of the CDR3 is TGCAGCGTTGGGGGCTTTTACAATGAGCAGTTCTTC.

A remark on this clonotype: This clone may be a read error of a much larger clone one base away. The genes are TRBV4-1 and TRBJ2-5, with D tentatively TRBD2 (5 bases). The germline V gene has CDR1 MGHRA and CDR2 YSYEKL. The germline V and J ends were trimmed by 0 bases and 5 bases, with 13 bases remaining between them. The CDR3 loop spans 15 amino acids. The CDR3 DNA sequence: TGCGCCAGCAGCCAAGAGCGGGTCTCCGCTGAGACCCAGTACTTC. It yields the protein CASSQERVSAETQYF.

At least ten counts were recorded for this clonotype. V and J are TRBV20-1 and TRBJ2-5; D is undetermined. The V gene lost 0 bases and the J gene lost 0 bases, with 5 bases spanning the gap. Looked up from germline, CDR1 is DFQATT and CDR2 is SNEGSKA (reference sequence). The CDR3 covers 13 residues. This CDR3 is CSARDANQETQYF. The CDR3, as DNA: TGCAGTGCTAGAGATGCGAACCAAGAGACCCAGTACTTC.

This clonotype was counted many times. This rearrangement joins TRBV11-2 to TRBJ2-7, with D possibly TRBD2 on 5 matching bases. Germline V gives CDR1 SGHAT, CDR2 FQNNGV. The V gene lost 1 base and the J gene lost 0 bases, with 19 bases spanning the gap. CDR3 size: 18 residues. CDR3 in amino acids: CASSLGGSGGGSSYEQYF. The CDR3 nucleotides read TGTGCCAGCAGCTTAGGCGGTAGTGGAGGTGGGAGCTCCTACGAGCAGTACTTC.

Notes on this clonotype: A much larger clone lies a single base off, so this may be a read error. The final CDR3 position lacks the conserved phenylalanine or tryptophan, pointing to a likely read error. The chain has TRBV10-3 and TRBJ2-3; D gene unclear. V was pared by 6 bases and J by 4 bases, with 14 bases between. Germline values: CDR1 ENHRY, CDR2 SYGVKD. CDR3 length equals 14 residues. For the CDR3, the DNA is TGTGCCATCAGAAGGACCGCCTCCCCAGATACGCAGTATTCT. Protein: CAIRRTASPDTQYS.

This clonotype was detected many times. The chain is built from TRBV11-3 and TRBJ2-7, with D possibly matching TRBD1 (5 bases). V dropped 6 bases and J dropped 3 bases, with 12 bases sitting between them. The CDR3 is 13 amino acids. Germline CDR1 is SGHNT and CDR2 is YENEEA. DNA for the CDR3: TGTGCCAGCAGTAAAGGGGAACGCTACGAGCAGTACTTC. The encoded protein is CASSKGERYEQYF. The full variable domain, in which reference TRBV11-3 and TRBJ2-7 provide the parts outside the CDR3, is EAGVVQSPRYKIIEKKQPVAFWCNPISGHNTLYWYLQNLGQGPELLIRYENEEAVDDSQLPKDRFSAERLKGVDSTLKIQPAELGDSAVYLCASSKGERYEQYFGPGTRLTVT.

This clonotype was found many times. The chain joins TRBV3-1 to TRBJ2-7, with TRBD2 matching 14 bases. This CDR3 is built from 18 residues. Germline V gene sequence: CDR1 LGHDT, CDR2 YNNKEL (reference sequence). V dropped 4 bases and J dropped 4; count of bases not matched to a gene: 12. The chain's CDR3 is CASSPQTSGRAHLYEQYF. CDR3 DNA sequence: TGTGCCAGCAGCCCCCAGACTAGCGGGAGGGCCCACCTATACGAGCAGTACTTC.